What follows are 9 T cell receptor beta chains derived from one specimen sequenced in a study of control samples from healthy donors and cancer patients. Clones were read by immunoSEQ multiplex PCR, and TCRdb kept only the in-frame ones, dropping some. The sample yields 150,000 to 200,000 clones, roughly 89% seen once. The sample comprised blood. These TCRs come from a woman aged 25 to 39 in good health.

J is TRBJ1-1 and V is TRBV19; unclear D gene. The germline gives CDR1 LNHDA, CDR2 SQIVND (reference sequence). The ends were cut back, 0 bases at V and 0 bases at J, with 8 bases in the middle. The CDR3 is 15 residues long. CDR3 nucleotide sequence: TGTGCCAGTAGTATAGATCATGGAGTGAACACTGAAGCTTTCTTT. This translates into CASSIDHGVNTEAFF.

V usage is TRBV5-4 and J usage is TRBJ1-1; D call uncertain. The CDR3 runs to 13 residues. With 1 base removed from V and 3 bases from J, the gap between germline ends came to 7 bases. Germline lookup yields CDR1 SGHNT and CDR2 YYREEE (reference sequence). The CDR3 sequence is CASSLWQDTEAFF. CDR3 nucleotide sequence: TGTGCCAGCAGCTTGTGGCAGGACACTGAAGCTTTCTTT.

This rearrangement joins TRBV5-8 to TRBJ1-5; D is undetermined. This CDR3 is 13 amino acids long. V was cut by 4 bases and J by 0 bases, with 5 bases left in between. CDR1 is SGHTS and CDR2 is YDEGEE in the germline V gene. CDR3 in amino acids: CASSRYSNQPQHF. The CDR3 nucleotides read TGTGCCAGCAGCCGCTATAGCAATCAGCCCCAGCATTTT.

The chain recombines TRBV19 with TRBJ2-7; 8 bases line up with TRBD1. The CDR3 sequence is 15 residues long. Unmatched junction bases numbered 6, after V lost 5 bases and J lost 0 bases. Per the germline V gene, CDR1 is LNHDA and CDR2 is SQIVND (reference sequence). DNA of the CDR3: TGTGCCAGTAGTGTTACGGGACAGGACTCCTACGAGCAGTACTTC. The encoded protein is CASSVTGQDSYEQYF.

J is TRBJ1-5 and V is TRBV19, with D perhaps matching TRBD1 (5 bases). Deletions cut 1 base from V and 2 bases from J, with 15 bases between. CDR1 and CDR2 (germline): LNHDA, SQIVND (reference sequence). The CDR3 sequence is 17 residues long. The CDR3 is CASSIGAGKGGNQPQHF. The CDR3 nucleotides are TGTGCCAGTAGTATAGGGGCAGGAAAAGGGGGCAATCAGCCCCAGCATTTT.

The chain uses TRBV27 and TRBJ1-2; a weak D match, TRBD1 (5 bases). Germline CDR1 is MNHEY and CDR2 is SMNVEV (reference sequence). V shed 0 bases and J shed 8 bases, with 10 bases lying between them. This CDR3 comprises 13 residues. The chain's CDR3 is CASSLSGAGGYTF. The CDR3 region has the DNA TGTGCCAGCAGTTTATCAGGGGCGGGAGGCTACACCTTC.

The chain couples TRBV3-1 (or the pseudogene TRBV3-2) to TRBJ1-6; 9 nucleotides align to TRBD1. V was pared by 1 base and J by 9 bases, with 1 base of the junction left unmatched. CDR1 is LGHDT and CDR2 is YNNKEL in the germline V gene (reference sequence). The CDR3 loop spans 14 amino acids. The CDR3 spells CASSQGQGGSPLHF. CDR3 bases: TGTGCCAGCAGCCAAGGACAGGGGGGTTCACCCCTCCACTTT.

This chain connects TRBV10-1 to TRBJ2-1; TRBD2 matches 11 bases. The V gene end was trimmed by 5 bases and the J gene end by 4 bases; junction bases not matched to a gene: 4. The germline V gene has CDR1 WNHNN and CDR2 SYGVQD (reference sequence). CDR3 size: 15 residues. For the CDR3, the DNA is TGCGCCAGCAGTCGTTTAGCGGGGGGGTACAATGAGCAGTTCTTC. It codes for CASSRLAGGYNEQFF.

J is TRBJ1-2 and V is TRBV6-5, with unresolved D. This CDR3 spans 13 amino acids. The V end lost 2 bases, the J end lost 0 bases, and 4 bases lay between the germline ends. CDR1 and CDR2 from the germline V gene are MNHEY and SVGAGI. CDR3 nucleotide sequence: TGTGCCAGCAGTTACAGCGCTAACTATGGCTACACCTTC. Protein: CASSYSANYGYTF.